The 20 T cell receptor beta chains listed next were all sequenced from one sample in a study of T-cell memory formation after mild COVID-19. TCRdb processed the 5' RACE reads anew with MiXCR; each CDR3 protein has one entry. This table holds some 300,000 distinct CDR3 sequences, 20% to 25% found once. Material for sequencing was PBMCs or a T cell subset sorted from them (not recorded which). All receptors derive from a man between 18 and 35 years old who had mild COVID-19 (a few samples of this study predate the infection). Cell type and time point are not known.

This clonotype appeared a few times. The rearrangement links TRBV4-2 to TRBJ2-1; 10 bases line up with TRBD2. The CDR3 covers 16 residues. With V trimmed by 0 bases and J by 8 bases, 7 bases remained unmatched. Germline V gene data show CDR1 as LGHNA and CDR2 as YNFKEQ. The CDR3 DNA reads TGTGCCAGCAGCCAAGATGGTAGCGGGGGGTGGGATGAGCAGTTCTTC. This translates into CASSQDGSGGWDEQFF.

The V call is TRBV5-5, the J call TRBJ2-6; D unclear. V lost 1 base and J lost 0, with 8 bases in between. In germline, CDR1 is SGHKS, CDR2 YYEKEE (reference sequence). This CDR3 has 16 amino acids. This CDR3 reads CASSLRADSGANVLTF. In DNA, the CDR3 is TGTGCCAGCAGCTTGAGAGCAGACTCTGGGGCCAACGTCCTGACTTTC.

This clonotype showed up just a few times. This chain connects TRBV5-1 to TRBJ1-3; a weak D match, TRBD1 (5 bases). Germline loops: CDR1 SGHRS, CDR2 YFSETQ. V was clipped by 6 bases and J by 0 bases, with 10 bases between them. This CDR3 spans 14 amino acids. The CDR3 coding sequence is TGCGCCAGCAAGGAGGGGCGCTCTGGAAACACCATATATTTT. Translation: CASKEGRSGNTIYF.

This clonotype was counted at least ten times. This chain links TRBV20-1 with TRBJ2-5, with 8 bases identical to TRBD2. The junction had 10 bases not matched to a gene; V was cut back by 6 bases and J by 4 bases. Germline V gene sequence: CDR1 DFQATT, CDR2 SNEGSKA (reference sequence). This CDR3 is built from 14 residues. As DNA, the CDR3 is TGCAGTGCGGCGGGGGGATATTTGCGAGAGACCCAGTACTTC. As protein: CSAAGGYLRETQYF.

This clonotype was picked up a small number of times. CDR3 protein: CASSLETGGNQPQHF. The CDR3 coding sequence is TGTGCCAGCTCACTGGAGACAGGTGGCAATCAGCCCCAGCATTTT. This chain connects TRBV18 to TRBJ1-5; weak D call: TRBD1 (6 bases). The germline V and J ends were trimmed by 4 bases and 2 bases, with 12 bases remaining between them. CDR3 length equals 15 residues. Germline lookup yields CDR1 KGHSH and CDR2 LQKENI. Supplemented by reference TRBV18 and TRBJ1-5, the full variable domain reads NAGVMQNPRHLVRRRGQEARLRCSPMKGHSHVYWYRQLPEEGLKFMVYLQKENIIDESGMPKERFSAEFPKEGPSILRIQQVVRGDSAAYFCASSLETGGNQPQHFGDGTRLSIL.

The rearrangement joins TRBV12-3 or TRBV12-4 to TRBJ1-1, with TRBD1 matching 9 bases. The CDR3 covers 15 residues. Trimming cost V 4 bases and J 6 bases; bases outside gene matches: 9. The CDR3 reads CASSSTRTGDAEAFF. In nucleotides, the CDR3 is TGTGCCAGCAGTTCCACACGGACAGGGGACGCTGAAGCTTTCTTT.

The CDR3 sequence: CASSGRGSYNEQFF. In DNA, the CDR3 is TGCGCCAGCAGCGGCCGGGGGTCCTACAATGAGCAGTTCTTC. This sequence joins TRBV5-1 and TRBJ2-1; D possibly corresponds to TRBD2 (6 bases). This CDR3 has 14 residues. V lost 4 bases to trimming and J lost 1 base, with 9 bases between them. Per germline, CDR1 SGHRS and CDR2 YFSETQ.

V usage is TRBV7-3 and J usage is TRBJ1-1, with 7 bases aligning to TRBD1. V shed 2 bases, J shed 1 base, and the junction held 7 bases outside the gene matches. CDR3 length: 16 amino acids. CDR1 is SGHTA, CDR2 FQGTGA, per germline. The CDR3 loop is CASSLAGGPGNTEAFF. The DNA of the CDR3 is TGTGCCAGCAGCTTAGCAGGGGGACCGGGGAACACTGAAGCTTTCTTT.

This clonotype was seen a handful of times. This sequence joins TRBV6-2 or TRBV6-3 and TRBJ2-7, with D possibly TRBD2 on 6 matching bases. In germline, CDR1 is MNHEY, CDR2 SVGEGT. The CDR3 loop spans 14 amino acids. Between the trimmed V and J ends, which lost 2 bases and 7 bases, there was a span of 15 bases. The CDR3 loop is CASSYVAVEGEQYF. DNA for the CDR3: TGTGCCAGCAGTTACGTCGCTGTGGAGGGAGAGCAGTACTTC.

This clonotype was recorded a few times. The chain couples TRBV7-2 to TRBJ1-3; D remains unclear. Germline V CDR1 and CDR2: SGHTA, FQGNSA. Trimming removed 6 bases from V and 8 bases from J, with 11 bases in between. The CDR3 has 12 residues. Written as DNA, the CDR3 is TGTGCCAGCAGTCCTCGGACGGACACCATATATTTT. It codes for CASSPRTDTIYF.

This clonotype has a handful of counts. The chain couples TRBV5-1 to TRBJ2-1, with a possible D match to TRBD1 (6 bases). The V gene lost 4 bases and the J gene lost 8 bases, with 10 bases spanning the gap. Germline assignment: CDR1 SGHRS and CDR2 YFSETQ. The CDR3 has 12 amino acids. CDR3 residues: CASSQGFYEQFF. For the CDR3, the DNA is TGCGCCAGCAGCCAGGGGTTCTATGAGCAGTTCTTC.

V gene TRBV7-8 combines with J gene TRBJ2-7, with TRBD1 identical over 12 bases. V trimming: 6 bases; J trimming: 4 bases; junction bases outside the gene matches: 4. The CDR3 sequence is 14 residues long. The germline CDR1 and CDR2 sequences are SGHVS and FQNEAQ. The CDR3 DNA reads TGTGCCAGCAGAGGGACAGGGGGCGGTTACGAGCAGTACTTC. This translates into CASRGTGGGYEQYF. Drawing the rest from reference TRBV7-8 and TRBJ2-7, the complete variable domain is GAGVSQSPRYKVAKRGQDVALRCDPISGHVSLFWYQQALGQGPEFLTYFQNEAQLDKSGLPSDRFFAERPEGSVSTLKIQRTQQEDSAVYLCASRGTGGGYEQYFGPGTRLTVT.

This clonotype showed up just once. The V and J genes are TRBV9 and TRBJ1-2; no firm D call. The germline V gene has CDR1 SGDLS and CDR2 YYNGEE. The CDR3 is 15 amino acids. V lost 4 bases, J lost 1 base, and 14 bases lay in between. The CDR3 bases are TGTGCCAGCAGCCCCCAAGGTACGGATAACTATGGCTACACCTTC. Translation gives CASSPQGTDNYGYTF. The full variable domain, rest sourced from reference TRBV9 and TRBJ1-2, is DSGVTQTPKHLITATGQRVTLRCSPRSGDLSVYWYQQSLDQGLQFLIQYYNGEERAKGNILERFSAQQFPDLHSELNLSSLELGDSALYFCASSPQGTDNYGYTFGSGTRLTVV.

The rearrangement uses TRBV5-1 and TRBJ2-3; D uncertain. This CDR3 is 14 amino acids long. Per the germline V gene, CDR1 is SGHRS and CDR2 is YFSETQ. Deletions cut 2 bases from V and 2 bases from J, with 9 bases between. The CDR3: CASSFLGPTDTQYF. CDR3 sequence (DNA): TGCGCCAGCAGCTTTCTTGGACCCACAGATACGCAGTATTTT.

This clonotype has a handful of counts. The chain links TRBV28 to TRBJ1-3; no clear D. Deletions cut 5 bases from V and 5 bases from J, with 13 bases between. Germline CDR1 reads MDHEN; CDR2 reads SYDVKM. CDR3 length equals 14 residues. The CDR3 loop reads CASSTTVWRNTIYF. DNA of the CDR3: TGTGCCAGCAGTACGACTGTGTGGAGAAACACCATATATTTT.

The sample holds a few counts of this clonotype. This sequence joins TRBV4-3 and TRBJ1-1; D unresolved. Trimming pared 4 bases from V and 1 base from J, leaving 10 bases between. The CDR3 extends over 14 amino acids. Per germline, CDR1 LGHNA and CDR2 YSLEER. The CDR3 sequence: CASSPLIRNTEAFF. CDR3 sequence (DNA): TGCGCCAGCAGCCCTCTCATTAGGAACACTGAAGCTTTCTTT.

This rearrangement joins TRBV6-2 or TRBV6-3 to TRBJ2-3, with 8 bases identical to TRBD2. J lost 4 bases, V lost 0 bases, and 6 bases had no gene match. Looked up from germline, CDR1 is MNHEY and CDR2 is SVGEGT. This CDR3 comprises 16 residues. The CDR3 sequence is CASSYSTSVGADTQYF. CDR3 sequence (DNA): TGTGCCAGCAGTTACTCGACTAGCGTGGGGGCAGATACGCAGTATTTT.

The V and J genes are TRBV29-1 and TRBJ2-7, with 10 bases aligning to TRBD1. The CDR3 is 13 residues long. Germline loops: CDR1 SQVTM, CDR2 ANQGSEA. V was pared by 6 bases and J by 3 bases, with 5 bases of the junction left unmatched. Here the CDR3 DNA reads TGCAGCGTACCCGGACAGGGGGACTACGAGCAGTACTTC. This gives the protein CSVPGQGDYEQYF.

This chain connects TRBV12-3 or TRBV12-4 to TRBJ1-4; unclear D gene. V lost 3 bases and J 8 bases, leaving 10 bases between the germline ends. CDR3 size: 13 residues. The CDR3 DNA reads as TGTGCCAGCAGTTTGGGTATGGAAGAAAAACTGTTTTTT. Its protein is CASSLGMEEKLFF.

This clonotype was counted a few times. The chain has TRBV6-6 and TRBJ2-1; D perhaps matches TRBD2 (5 bases). The CDR3 loop spans 12 amino acids. Trimming shortened V by 4 bases and J by 7 bases, and 8 bases separated the two germline ends. Germline V gives CDR1 MNHNY, CDR2 SVGAGI (reference sequence). CDR3 sequence reads: CASSWELNEQFF. For the CDR3, the DNA is TGTGCCAGCAGTTGGGAGTTAAATGAGCAGTTCTTC.